These 11 T cell receptor beta chains were sequenced from one sample in a study of blood T cell repertoires in COVID-19. Clones were sequenced by immunoSEQ multiplex PCR, and TCRdb holds only the in-frame ones, with some missing. Of around 150,000 clones detected, about 90% appear once; the ten largest clones hold roughly 5%. Source material: peripheral blood. These receptors came from a man younger than 45 with COVID-19, enrolled during active disease.

The chain links TRBV3-1 (or the pseudogene TRBV3-2) to TRBJ1-1; D may be TRBD1 (6 bases). Germline loops: CDR1 LGHDT, CDR2 YNNKEL (reference sequence). CDR3 length equals 14 residues. V shed 3 bases and J shed 5 bases, with 13 bases lying between them. The CDR3 loop reads CASSHLQGGTEAFF. CDR3 DNA: TGTGCCAGCAGCCACCTACAGGGTGGGACTGAAGCTTTCTTT.

The chain has TRBV7-9 and TRBJ1-5; weak D call: TRBD1 (6 bases). In germline, CDR1 is SEHNR, CDR2 FQNEAQ (reference sequence). The CDR3 totals 14 residues. V shed 5 bases and J shed 0 bases, with 8 bases lying between them. The CDR3, as DNA: TGTGCCAGCAGCAACAGGGATAGCAATCAGCCCCAGCATTTT. Amino acids: CASSNRDSNQPQHF.

This CDR3 is CASSETWDTHQPQHF. The CDR3 DNA reads as TGTGCCAGCAGTGAAACTTGGGACACCCATCAGCCCCAGCATTTT. The V and J genes are TRBV2 and TRBJ1-5, with TRBD1 as a possible D gene (6 bases). The CDR3 is made up of 15 amino acids. Between the trimmed V and J ends, which lost 2 bases and 5 bases, there was a span of 13 bases. Looked up from germline, CDR1 is SNHLY and CDR2 is FYNNEI.

This chain joins TRBV5-1 and TRBJ1-6; 7 bases agree with TRBD1. The germline CDR1 and CDR2 sequences are SGHRS and YFSETQ. This CDR3 comprises 17 residues. Trimming removed 7 bases from V and 0 bases from J; junction bases left unmatched: 10. The CDR3 here is CASYPGQSLSYNSPLHF. The CDR3 DNA reads as TGCGCCAGCTACCCGGGACAGAGTCTCTCCTATAATTCACCCCTCCACTTT.

This chain uses TRBV5-1 with TRBJ1-3; D ambiguous. CDR3 length equals 17 residues. The ends were cut back, 0 bases at V and 1 base at J, with 14 bases in the middle. Germline V lookup: CDR1 SGHRS, CDR2 YFSETQ. The chain's CDR3 is CASSLDVQFNSGNTIYF. CDR3 in DNA: TGCGCCAGCAGCTTGGATGTACAATTCAATTCTGGAAACACCATATATTTT.

This clone was found once. The rearrangement links TRBV27 to TRBJ1-2, with TRBD1 matching 8 bases. The CDR3 is made up of 14 amino acids. Trimming cost V 6 bases and J 5 bases; bases outside gene matches: 8. In germline, CDR1 is MNHEY, CDR2 SMNVEV (reference sequence). Here the CDR3 DNA reads TGTGCCAGCAGACCTGGACAGGGTTGGTATGGCTACACCTTC. This sequence encodes CASRPGQGWYGYTF.

The V gene is TRBV29-1, the J gene TRBJ1-1, with D uncertain. The V gene's germline CDR1 is SQVTM and CDR2 ANQGSEA. This CDR3 has 13 amino acids. Deletions cut 6 bases from V and 1 base from J, with 12 bases between. The DNA of the CDR3 is TGCAGCGTATCGACTTTCCAGAACACTGAAGCTTTCTTT. It specifies CSVSTFQNTEAFF.

This clone was seen a single time. The V gene is TRBV2, the J gene TRBJ2-1; 9 nucleotides agree with TRBD2. Germline CDR1 and CDR2: SNHLY and FYNNEI. This CDR3 spans 18 amino acids. Unmatched junction bases numbered 13, after V lost 5 bases and J lost 2 bases. CDR3 protein: CASSPSSGGGSAYNEQFF. CDR3 DNA: TGTGCCAGCAGTCCCAGTAGCGGGGGAGGTAGCGCCTACAATGAGCAGTTCTTC.

The V and J genes are TRBV10-3 and TRBJ1-1; D remains ambiguous. Germline V gene data show CDR1 as ENHRY and CDR2 as SYGVKD. The CDR3 contains 13 residues. V gave up 6 bases and J gave up 0 bases, with 8 bases separating them. The CDR3 DNA follows: TGTGCCATCAGCCAGGTCATGAACACTGAAGCTTTCTTT. Its protein product is CAISQVMNTEAFF.

The V gene is TRBV19, the J gene TRBJ2-7, with D perhaps TRBD2 (6 bases). V lost 8 bases to trimming and J lost 3 bases, with 17 bases between them. This CDR3 has 14 amino acids. The V gene's germline CDR1 is LNHDA and CDR2 SQIVND (reference sequence). The CDR3 reads CASAERLGGYEQYF. The CDR3 bases are TGTGCCAGTGCAGAGCGTCTGGGGGGCTACGAGCAGTACTTC.

Notes on this clone: Distinct nucleotide sequences in the sample also encode this CDR3. This chain uses TRBV18 with TRBJ1-2; 9 bases fit TRBD1. The CDR3 covers 13 residues. After removal of 3 bases from V and 6 bases from J, the junction contained 2 bases not matched to a gene. Germline CDR1 KGHSH, CDR2 LQKENI. The CDR3 bases are TGTGCCAGCTCACCGGGACAGGGTGATGGCTACACCTTC. Protein product: CASSPGQGDGYTF.